This record concerns one TCR beta chain sequence. As yet, its antigen is unknown. PCR employed 60 Vbeta and 13 Jbeta primers. Repertoires were generated with immunoSEQ multiplex PCR, while TCRdb's copy carries only in-frame clones and drops some. The sample carries some 200,000 clones, approximately 70% recorded once. Per germline, CDR1 MGHRA and CDR2 YSYEKL. The CDR3 sequence is 15 residues long. V was clipped by 3 bases and J by 2 bases; unmatched bases: 6. This record belongs to a study of cytomegalovirus exposure and HLA in healthy donors. Study-wide points: According to an earlier analysis, most TCR beta V segments yielded productive rearrangements about 87% or about 30% of the time.

This TCR came from a man between 40 and 49 years old in good health and CMV-seropositive. Specimen: PBMCs. V gene TRBV4-1 combines with J gene TRBJ1-2, with TRBD1 matching over 7 bases. The CDR3 region has the DNA TGCGCCAGCAGCCATCCTACAGGGGAGAACTATGGCTACACCTTC. Amino acids: CASSHPTGENYGYTF.